The T cell receptor beta chain described here comes from a study of T cell changes during pregnancy in multiple sclerosis. Some clones are missing from TCRdb's copy, which holds only in-frame ones; the method was immunoSEQ multiplex PCR. Among over 50,000 clones listed, about 93% were seen once. Sequenced here: peripheral blood, sampled in the third trimester of pregnancy. The sequence was collected from a female donor in good health, enrolled as a control in a pregnancy study.

The CDR3 loop is CASSGTETRNTEAFF. In DNA, the CDR3 is TGCGCCAGCAGCGGGACAGAGACTCGAAACACTGAAGCTTTCTTT. The gene calls are TRBV5-1 and TRBJ1-1; 7 bases map to TRBD1. CDR3 length: 15 residues. The J segment lost 2 bases and the V segment lost 4 bases, leaving 8 bases of the junction unmatched. The V gene's germline CDR1 is SGHRS and CDR2 YFSETQ.